The 3 T cell receptor beta chains below all came from one sample that was sequenced in a study of control samples from healthy donors and cancer patients. Some clones are missing from TCRdb's copy, which holds only in-frame ones; the method was immunoSEQ multiplex PCR. Of about 100,000 clones listed, more than 80% were seen once; the top ten hold more than 7%. The sequencing input was blood. The origin of the receptors is a man between 18 and 35 years old in good health.

J is TRBJ1-2 and V is TRBV5-1; 7 bases map to TRBD1. CDR1 is SGHRS, CDR2 YFSETQ, per germline. The CDR3 consists of 13 residues. J was trimmed by 3 bases and V by 4 bases; bases with no gene match: 3. The CDR3 loop reads CASSTQGDYGYTF. CDR3 in DNA: TGCGCCAGCAGCACCCAGGGGGACTATGGCTACACCTTC.

The chain couples TRBV19 to TRBJ1-6, with 8 bases identical to TRBD1. Unmatched junction bases numbered 10, after V lost 5 bases and J lost 7 bases. Germline V gene sequence: CDR1 LNHDA, CDR2 SQIVND (reference sequence). This CDR3 region has 16 residues. CDR3 in DNA: TGTGCCAGTAGTTCCAAATCAGGGGGCGCAAATTCACCCCTCCACTTT. Its protein is CASSSKSGGANSPLHF.

This chain connects TRBV6-1 to TRBJ2-7; D is unclear. The CDR3 totals 13 residues. Germline loops: CDR1 MNHNS, CDR2 SASEGT. The V gene lost 2 bases and the J gene lost 2 bases, with 7 bases spanning the gap. The CDR3 region has the DNA TGTGCCAGCAGTGAATTACCACCCTACGAGCAGTACTTC. Amino acid sequence: CASSELPPYEQYF.